This passage covers 17 T cell receptor beta chains from one sample sequenced in a study of early T cells in non-severe SARS-CoV-2 infection. Each CDR3 protein is one row after TCRdb ran MiXCR on the 5' RACE reads. The data hold tens of thousands of distinct CDR3 sequences, with about 15% observed a single time. This specimen consisted of whole blood, obtained at baseline. The receptors come from an adult who was a healthcare worker with PCR-confirmed SARS-CoV-2 infection or an uninfected control (not recorded which).

The chain combines TRBV12-3 or TRBV12-4 with TRBJ2-5, with a weak D call TRBD1 (6 bases). V lost 3 bases and J lost 6, with 17 bases in between. This CDR3 contains 15 residues. The CDR3 nucleotides read TGTGCCAGCAGTTTCCTCTGGGGGCAGTCAAAGACCCAGTACTTC. Its protein product is CASSFLWGQSKTQYF.

The V gene is TRBV20-1, the J gene TRBJ2-7; TRBD2 matches at 7 bases. The junction had 6 bases not matched to a gene; V was cut back by 3 bases and J by 4 bases. The V gene's germline CDR1 is DFQATT and CDR2 SNEGSKA (reference sequence). The CDR3 runs 13 residues. Written as DNA, the CDR3 is TGCAGTGCTAGGTTGGCGGGAGTTTACGAGCAGTACTTC. It yields the protein CSARLAGVYEQYF.

This chain joins TRBV3-1 and TRBJ1-1, with D uncertain. The CDR3 is 13 residues long. The germline CDR1 and CDR2 sequences are LGHDT and YNNKEL (reference sequence). The V end lost 1 base, the J end lost 1 base, and 4 bases lay between the germline ends. CDR3: CASSQGENTEAFF. CDR3 in DNA: TGTGCCAGCAGCCAAGGAGAGAACACTGAAGCTTTCTTT.

This sequence joins TRBV5-1 and TRBJ1-4, with D possibly matching TRBD1 (5 bases). Germline V gives CDR1 SGHRS, CDR2 YFSETQ. This CDR3 contains 16 residues. V was pared by 0 bases and J by 0 bases, with 9 bases between. CDR3 sequence reads: CASSLDRTSTNEKLFF. The CDR3 nucleotides are TGCGCCAGCAGCTTGGACAGGACCTCAACTAATGAAAAACTGTTTTTT.

This clonotype has a count of ten or more. V is TRBV5-1 and J is TRBJ2-2, with D perhaps matching TRBD2 (6 bases). Trimming removed 4 bases at V and 5 bases at J, with 12 bases between. Germline V CDR1 and CDR2: SGHRS, YFSETQ. The CDR3 loop spans 14 amino acids. In DNA form, the CDR3 reads TGCGCCAGCAGCCCGCGGGGTGCGACCGGGGAGCTGTTTTTT. Translation: CASSPRGATGELFF.

This clonotype was seen a handful of times. The J gene is TRBJ1-4, the V gene TRBV11-2; D gene uncertain. CDR1 is SGHAT, CDR2 FQNNGV, per germline. V lost 0 bases to trimming and J lost 10 bases, with 9 bases between them. This CDR3 contains 13 residues. CDR3 protein: CASSLEPGGKLFF. CDR3 sequence (DNA): TGTGCCAGCAGCTTAGAGCCGGGAGGAAAACTGTTTTTT.

V is TRBV4-2 and J is TRBJ1-1; D is possibly TRBD1 (5 bases). The germline V gene has CDR1 LGHNA and CDR2 YNFKEQ. The CDR3 has 13 amino acids. The V end lost 1 base, the J end lost 6 bases, and 9 bases lay between the germline ends. In nucleotides, the CDR3 is TGTGCCAGCAGCCAAGTGAGGGGCGCTGAAGCTTTCTTT. Its protein product is CASSQVRGAEAFF.

The chain is built from TRBV19 and TRBJ2-3, with 7 positions matching TRBD2. V gave up 1 base and J gave up 6 bases; unmatched junction bases: 13. The germline V gene has CDR1 LNHDA and CDR2 SQIVND (reference sequence). The CDR3 spans 17 residues. Written as DNA, the CDR3 is TGTGCCAGTAGTATAGGGTCGGGAACTAGCGATACGGATACGCAGTATTTT. It is translated as CASSIGSGTSDTDTQYF.

The chain uses TRBV5-1 and TRBJ2-5, with TRBD2 as a possible D gene (6 bases). Germline V lookup: CDR1 SGHRS, CDR2 YFSETQ. The CDR3 covers 15 residues. The germline V and J ends were trimmed by 0 bases and 2 bases, with 11 bases remaining between them. CDR3 loop: CASSLGRRGQETQYF. In nucleotides, the CDR3 is TGCGCCAGCAGCTTGGGTCGGAGGGGACAAGAGACCCAGTACTTC.

This clonotype was detected a few times. CDR3: CATSRSGDQPQHF. The CDR3 DNA reads as TGTGCCACCAGCAGATCAGGGGATCAGCCCCAGCATTTT. This chain joins TRBV15 and TRBJ1-5, with D perhaps TRBD1 (6 bases). Per germline, CDR1 LNHNV and CDR2 YYDKDF (reference sequence). V lost 2 bases to trimming and J lost 5 bases, with 7 bases between them. CDR3 length: 13 amino acids.

Only one count was recorded for this clonotype. Just one base apart from a much larger clone, this may be a read error. The chain joins TRBV3-1 to TRBJ2-1; perhaps TRBD1 as D (5 bases). The germline V gene encodes CDR1 LGHDT and CDR2 YNNKEL (reference sequence). The CDR3 covers 16 residues. The CDR3 DNA follows: TGTGTCAGCAGCCCCGGTTGGGGCAGCTCCTACAATGAGCAGTTCTTC. The encoded protein is CVSSPGWGSSYNEQFF.

In its sample, this clonotype was seen a few times. This rearrangement joins TRBV20-1 to TRBJ2-4; D gene uncertain. V lost 6 bases, J lost 7 bases, and 16 bases lay in between. Germline V gene lookup returns CDR1 DFQATT and CDR2 SNEGSKA (reference sequence). The CDR3 runs to 13 residues. CDR3 sequence (DNA): TGCAGTGCCCGTCAAGACCCGACTAACATTCAGTACTTC. It encodes CSARQDPTNIQYF.

This clonotype was seen repeatedly, ten times or more. The chain couples TRBV20-1 to TRBJ2-1; D is ambiguous. CDR3 length: 11 amino acids. The germline V and J ends were trimmed by 0 bases and 7 bases, with 4 bases remaining between them. CDR1 is DFQATT and CDR2 is SNEGSKA in the germline V gene (reference sequence). CDR3 nucleotide sequence: TGCAGTGCTAGAGATCCGAATGAGCAGTTCTTC. Its protein product is CSARDPNEQFF.

This clonotype was detected many times. The chain joins TRBV20-1 to TRBJ2-7, with 8 nucleotides matching TRBD2. Germline V gene data show CDR1 as DFQATT and CDR2 as SNEGSKA (reference sequence). The CDR3 covers 15 residues. With 7 bases clipped from V and 2 bases from J, the junction kept 13 bases outside the gene matches. The CDR3: CSVPHGLAATYEQYF. In DNA, the CDR3 is TGCAGTGTTCCCCACGGACTAGCCGCCACCTACGAGCAGTACTTC.

This chain connects TRBV20-1 to TRBJ2-4, with 8 bases lining up with TRBD1. Germline lookup yields CDR1 DFQATT and CDR2 SNEGSKA (reference sequence). With 5 bases clipped from V and 3 bases from J, the junction kept 9 bases outside the gene matches. This CDR3 region has 15 residues. The CDR3 sequence is CSADDRGRDKNIQYF. The CDR3 DNA reads as TGCAGTGCTGACGACAGGGGTAGGGACAAAAACATTCAGTACTTC.

The rearrangement uses TRBV15 and TRBJ2-3, with TRBD2 matching 10 bases. The germline CDR1 and CDR2 sequences are LNHNV and YYDKDF (reference sequence). V was clipped by 6 bases and J by 4 bases; unmatched bases: 7. The CDR3 has 15 amino acids. DNA for the CDR3: TGTGCCACCAGTATCAAGCGGGAGGGCGCAGATACGCAGTATTTT. Encoded protein: CATSIKREGADTQYF.

This chain connects TRBV27 to TRBJ1-4; D is uncertain. The CDR3 loop spans 16 amino acids. V lost 3 bases and J lost 8, with 19 bases in between. Germline V lookup: CDR1 MNHEY, CDR2 SMNVEV (reference sequence). The CDR3 sequence: CASSFRAGDPLEKLFF. The CDR3, as DNA: TGTGCCAGCAGTTTTCGGGCAGGAGACCCCTTAGAAAAACTGTTTTTT. Combining the CDR3 with reference TRBV27 and TRBJ1-4 gives the whole variable domain EAQVTQNPRYLITVTGKKLTVTCSQNMNHEYMSWYRQDPGLGLRQIYYSMNVEVTDKGDVPEGYKVSRKEKRNFPLILESPSPNQTSLYFCASSFRAGDPLEKLFFGSGTQLSVL.